Listed here are 26 T cell receptor beta chains from one sample, sequenced in a study of sequential checkpoint blockade in melanoma. Treatment of the sample: randomized to nivolumab then ipilimumab (arm A) or the reverse (arm B). Profiled with immunoSEQ multiplex PCR; TCRdb holds only in-frame clones, not every one. Of some 20,000 clones in the sample, about 50% are singletons; the top ten hold 17%. Sequenced material: CD8+ T cells sorted from blood (inferred from file names), taken from a patient given nivolumab and ipilimumab in sequence. These receptors came from a human donor with melanoma.

This sequence joins TRBV7-9 and TRBJ1-2; 8 nucleotides match TRBD1. The CDR3 runs to 13 residues. Germline V lookup: CDR1 SEHNR, CDR2 FQNEAQ (reference sequence). The ends lost 6 bases at V and 5 bases at J; junction bases unmatched: 5. CDR3 protein: CASRQGAGYGYTF. In DNA form, the CDR3 reads TGTGCCAGCAGGCAGGGGGCTGGGTATGGCTACACCTTC.

Note on this clone: Distinct nucleotide sequences in the sample also encode this CDR3. The J gene is TRBJ1-2, the V gene TRBV28; TRBD1 matches at 8 bases. V lost 2 bases and J lost 4; bases outside the gene matches: 9. Germline CDR1 is MDHEN and CDR2 is SYDVKM. The CDR3 has 16 amino acids. In DNA, the CDR3 is TGTGCCAGCAGTTTAGCCGACAGGGGAACTGTCTATGGCTACACCTTC. It translates to CASSLADRGTVYGYTF.

This chain links TRBV11-1 with TRBJ1-1, with a tentative D call TRBD1 (5 bases). The germline V gene has CDR1 SGHAT and CDR2 FQDESV (reference sequence). There are 13 residues in the CDR3. The germline V and J ends were trimmed by 5 bases and 3 bases, with 10 bases remaining between them. CDR3 sequence: CASSPGGYTEAFF. CDR3 coding DNA: TGTGCCAGCAGCCCCGGGGGGTACACTGAAGCTTTCTTT.

The CDR3 DNA reads TGCGCCAGCAGCTTGGGCCTTTCTTACGGGGGGATCACAGATACGCAGTATTTT. It codes for CASSLGLSYGGITDTQYF. The rearrangement uses TRBV5-1 and TRBJ2-3; 7 bases fit TRBD2. The CDR3 is 18 amino acids. Germline loops: CDR1 SGHRS, CDR2 YFSETQ. V lost 0 bases, J lost 2 bases, and 12 bases stayed unmatched.

The gene calls are TRBV4-1 and TRBJ1-4, with a possible D match to TRBD1 (5 bases). Between the trimmed V and J ends, which lost 4 bases and 1 base, there was a span of 7 bases. Germline lookup yields CDR1 MGHRA and CDR2 YSYEKL. This CDR3 has 14 residues. The CDR3 coding sequence is TGCGCCAGCAGCCTTCAGGGAACTAATGAAAAACTGTTTTTT. Its protein is CASSLQGTNEKLFF.

The V and J genes are TRBV27 and TRBJ2-7; TRBD1 matches 7 bases. This CDR3 contains 14 residues. Germline V lookup: CDR1 MNHEY, CDR2 SMNVEV (reference sequence). V lost 5 bases, J lost 8 bases, and 12 bases stayed unmatched. This CDR3 is CASSGSIGGAQQYF. CDR3 sequence (DNA): TGTGCCAGCAGTGGAAGCATAGGGGGCGCCCAGCAGTACTTC.

The chain carries TRBV29-1 and TRBJ1-1; TRBD1 matches 7 bases. The CDR3 is 11 amino acids. J gave up 6 bases and V 7 bases, and 5 bases lay outside the gene matches. Germline V lookup: CDR1 SQVTM, CDR2 ANQGSEA. Written as DNA, the CDR3 is TGCAGCGGGGCGGACAGGCCTGAAGCTTTCTTT. As protein: CSGADRPEAFF.

This clone has just a few counts. The V call is TRBV6-5, the J call TRBJ2-1; unclear D gene. V shed 3 bases and J shed 4 bases, with 7 bases lying between them. Germline CDR1 and CDR2: MNHEY and SVGAGI. The CDR3 spans 13 residues. For the CDR3, the DNA is TGTGCCAGCAGTTATACAGCTTACAATGAGCAGTTCTTC. It yields the protein CASSYTAYNEQFF.

This clone was detected a few times. This chain uses TRBV27 with TRBJ2-1, with D uncertain. This CDR3 is built from 13 residues. Between the trimmed V and J ends, which lost 1 base and 5 bases, there was a span of 6 bases. Germline CDR1 and CDR2: MNHEY and SMNVEV (reference sequence). The CDR3 sequence is CASSLWPDNEQFF. In DNA, the CDR3 is TGTGCCAGCAGTTTATGGCCAGACAATGAGCAGTTCTTC.

The chain carries TRBV2 and TRBJ2-1; 12 bases fit TRBD2. Germline trimming cut 4 bases from V and 2 bases from J; bases unmatched to any gene: 3. The CDR3 spans 16 residues. Germline values: CDR1 SNHLY, CDR2 FYNNEI. CDR3 protein: CASSVSSGRAYNEQFF. CDR3 DNA sequence: TGTGCCAGCAGTGTCTCTAGCGGGAGGGCCTACAATGAGCAGTTCTTC.

The V gene is TRBV29-1, the J gene TRBJ2-3, with 7 bases aligning to TRBD1. Germline CDR1 is SQVTM and CDR2 is ANQGSEA. With 6 bases clipped from V and 1 base from J, the junction kept 7 bases outside the gene matches. This CDR3 is built from 14 residues. CDR3 DNA: TGCAGCGTAAAAACAGGGGATGGCACAGATACGCAGTATTTT. It specifies CSVKTGDGTDTQYF.

The chain has TRBV9 and TRBJ1-1; D is perhaps TRBD1 (6 bases). Trimming stripped 6 bases from V and 8 bases from J, with 20 bases between. This CDR3 contains 14 residues. Germline CDR1 and CDR2: SGDLS and YYNGEE. CDR3 nucleotide sequence: TGTGCCAGCACCCAGCGACCTGCAGGGGCCGAAGCTTTCTTT. Amino acid sequence: CASTQRPAGAEAFF.

On this clone: The junction departs from germline at one end; a sequencing error may be responsible. The genes are TRBV4-1 and TRBJ2-7; D ambiguous. The CDR3 length is 12 residues. The germline gives CDR1 MGHRA, CDR2 YSYEKL. CDR3 amino acids: CASSQGRYEQYF. Written as DNA, the CDR3 is TGTGCCAGCAGCCAAGGGCGGTACGAGCAGTACTTC.

A few counts support this clone. The chain joins TRBV4-1 to TRBJ2-2; no reliable D call. Germline V gene sequence: CDR1 MGHRA, CDR2 YSYEKL. The CDR3 runs to 13 residues. Trimming removed 4 bases from V and 8 bases from J, with 11 bases in between. CDR3 sequence (DNA): TGCGCCAGCAGCCCCGCCGACTGGGGGGAGCTGTTTTTT. Translating gives CASSPADWGELFF.

By its share, this clone is medium-sized. The V gene is TRBV6-1, the J gene TRBJ2-1; no clear D. Trimming took off 3 bases at V and 13 bases at J, with 7 bases between the two ends. CDR1 and CDR2 from the germline V gene are MNHNS and SASEGT. The CDR3 runs to 10 residues. CDR3 in DNA: TGTGCCAGCAGTGAGACAACTCAGTTCTTC. It codes for CASSETTQFF.

The chain carries TRBV12-2 and TRBJ2-2; the table's D call, TRBD1, has no DNA check behind it. TRBV12-2 is assigned pseudogene status. The CDR3 length is 19 residues. The CDR3 bases are TGTGCAAGTCGCTTAGTTATGACAGAATCAGTCACGAACACCGGGGAGCTGTTTTTT. As protein: CASRLVMTESVTNTGELFF.

This clone was picked up a small number of times. The rearrangement joins TRBV6-1 to TRBJ2-3; 7 bases fit TRBD2. V was pared by 5 bases and J by 3 bases, with 5 bases of the junction left unmatched. This CDR3 is built from 14 residues. Germline V gene data show CDR1 as MNHNS and CDR2 as SASEGT. This CDR3 reads CASSRSGETDTQYF. The CDR3 DNA reads as TGTGCCAGCAGTCGAAGCGGGGAAACAGATACGCAGTATTTT.

The chain couples TRBV27 to TRBJ2-5; D is possibly TRBD1 (6 bases). Trimming shortened V by 3 bases and J by 4 bases, and 15 bases separated the two germline ends. The CDR3 is 15 residues long. In germline, CDR1 is MNHEY, CDR2 SMNVEV (reference sequence). CDR3: CASSFGSGAIETQYF. CDR3 nucleotides: TGTGCCAGCAGTTTTGGGTCAGGGGCAATAGAGACCCAGTACTTC.

The V and J genes are TRBV28 and TRBJ2-7; 11 bases map to TRBD1. Unmatched junction bases numbered 8, after V lost 6 bases and J lost 4 bases. Germline loops: CDR1 MDHEN, CDR2 SYDVKM. The CDR3 loop spans 15 amino acids. CDR3 sequence: CASSLRDRGYYEQYF. The CDR3 DNA follows: TGTGCCAGCAGCCTAAGGGACAGGGGGTATTACGAGCAGTACTTC.

The CDR3 reads CASSATSGYSNQPQHF. In DNA form, the CDR3 reads TGTGCCAGCAGCGCTACCTCCGGTTATAGCAATCAGCCCCAGCATTTT. The V call is TRBV27, the J call TRBJ1-5, with no clear D. This CDR3 is built from 16 residues. CDR1 and CDR2 (germline): MNHEY, SMNVEV (reference sequence). The V end was cut by 6 bases, the J end by 0 bases, with 15 bases between.

The J gene is TRBJ2-1, the V gene TRBV7-6; D unclear. Germline CDR1 is SGHVS and CDR2 is FNYEAQ. V lost 1 base and J 4 bases, leaving 20 bases between the germline ends. This CDR3 comprises 18 residues. The CDR3 protein is CASSLVGVGPVVYNEQFF. The CDR3 DNA follows: TGTGCCAGCAGCTTAGTTGGCGTGGGCCCCGTGGTATACAATGAGCAGTTCTTC.

CDR3 bases: TGTGCCAGCAGTCTAAGCACAGATACGCAGTATTTT. It codes for CASSLSTDTQYF. The chain joins TRBV2 to TRBJ2-3; no clear D gene. CDR3 size: 12 residues. The germline gives CDR1 SNHLY, CDR2 FYNNEI. Between the trimmed V and J ends, which lost 5 bases and 0 bases, there was a span of 3 bases. Based on the CDR3 plus reference TRBV2 and TRBJ2-3, the full variable domain is EPEVTQTPSHQVTQMGQEVILRCVPISNHLYFYWYRQILGQKVEFLVSFYNNEISEKSEIFDDQFSVERPDGSNFTLKIRSTKLEDSAMYFCASSLSTDTQYFGPGTRLTVL.

This chain joins TRBV9 and TRBJ2-7; 7 bases line up with TRBD2. Germline CDR1 is SGDLS and CDR2 is YYNGEE. CDR3 length: 14 residues. V shed 2 bases, J shed 2 bases, and the junction held 4 bases outside the gene matches. CDR3 sequence (DNA): TGTGCCAGCAGCGTTGCCGCGGGGGCCTACGAGCAGTACTTC. Amino acid sequence: CASSVAAGAYEQYF.

The DNA for the CDR3 is TGTGCCAGCAGACAAGCCGGGACAGTTAACTATGGCTACACCTTC. Translated: CASRQAGTVNYGYTF. J is TRBJ1-2 and V is TRBV6-4, with 7 nucleotides matching TRBD1. Germline V gene lookup returns CDR1 MRHNA and CDR2 SNTAGT. This CDR3 is 15 amino acids long. J was trimmed by 1 base and V by 6 bases; bases with no gene match: 8.

The CDR3 sequence is CASSYEGTSTDTQYF. For the CDR3, the DNA is TGTGCCAGCAGTTACGAGGGAACTAGCACAGATACGCAGTATTTT. The chain links TRBV6-5 to TRBJ2-3, with a possible D match to TRBD2 (5 bases). The CDR3 contains 15 residues. In germline, CDR1 is MNHEY, CDR2 SVGAGI. The ends were cut back, 2 bases at V and 0 bases at J, with 9 bases in the middle.

This clone was observed a handful of times. An end of the junction does not agree with germline; a read error may underlie this. The V and J genes are TRBV27 and TRBJ2-2; 7 bases are shared with TRBD1. CDR3 length: 15 amino acids. Germline-derived CDR1 and CDR2 are MNHEY and SMNVEV (reference sequence). CDR3: CASSLGTAKTGELFF. CDR3 coding DNA: TGTGCCAGCAGTCTAGGGACAGCGAAGACCGGGGAGCTGTTTTTT.